Following are 27 T cell receptor beta chains from one sample sequenced in a study of response to subunit inactivated influenza vaccine. TCRdb called the RT-PCR reads again in MiXCR, with one record for every CDR3 protein. Here the sample spans some 480,000 distinct CDR3 sequences, over 9.5% being singletons. The sequences come from PBMCs from blood, collected about 40 days after vaccination. The source is a man aged 50-59 years who received an inactivated influenza vaccine.

CDR3 residues: CASSGLALGTDTQYF. In nucleotides, the CDR3 is TGTGCCAGCAGCGGACTAGCGTTGGGCACAGATACGCAGTATTTT. V and J are TRBV6-1 and TRBJ2-3, with 9 bases lining up with TRBD2. The V segment lost 6 bases and the J segment 1 base; nucleotides outside the gene matches: 5. The CDR3 consists of 15 residues. CDR1 is MNHNS and CDR2 is SASEGT in the germline V gene.

This clonotype appeared a few times. The V and J genes are TRBV4-3 and TRBJ2-1, with 10 bases aligning to TRBD2. The CDR3 extends over 16 amino acids. V gave up 0 bases and J gave up 10 bases; unmatched junction bases: 9. Germline V gene lookup returns CDR1 LGHNA and CDR2 YSLEER. CDR3 region: CASSQDWTSGGWEQFF. CDR3 bases: TGCGCCAGCAGCCAAGATTGGACTAGCGGAGGGTGGGAGCAGTTCTTC.

This clonotype has at least ten counts. The chain couples TRBV7-9 to TRBJ1-3; 9 nucleotides align to TRBD1. CDR1 is SEHNR, CDR2 FQNEAQ, per germline (reference sequence). The CDR3 loop spans 14 amino acids. V dropped 3 bases and J dropped 8; count of bases not matched to a gene: 5. CDR3 DNA: TGTGCCAGCAGCTTGGGACAGGGAGTGCACACCATATATTTT. Translating it yields CASSLGQGVHTIYF.

This clonotype showed up just a few times. The chain joins TRBV28 to TRBJ2-3, with D perhaps assigned TRBD1 or TRBD2 (5 bases each). With 1 base removed from V and 9 bases from J, the gap between germline ends came to 11 bases. Germline V CDR1 and CDR2: MDHEN, SYDVKM. This CDR3 comprises 13 residues. The CDR3 here is CASSLSGARTQYF. Written as DNA, the CDR3 is TGTGCCAGCAGTTTATCCGGGGCACGGACGCAGTATTTT. Based on the CDR3 plus reference TRBV28 and TRBJ2-3, the full variable domain is DVKVTQSSRYLVKRTGEKVFLECVQDMDHENMFWYRQDPGLGLRLIYFSYDVKMKEKGDIPEGYSVSREKKERFSLILESASTNQTSMYLCASSLSGARTQYFGPGTRLTVL.

V is TRBV4-1 and J is TRBJ2-1; TRBD2 agrees at 11 bases. Germline lookup yields CDR1 MGHRA and CDR2 YSYEKL. V was pared by 6 bases and J by 7 bases, with 5 bases of the junction left unmatched. The CDR3 runs 14 residues. The CDR3 spells CASSSGGAGNEQFF. The CDR3, as DNA: TGCGCCAGCAGTAGCGGGGGGGCGGGTAATGAGCAGTTCTTC.

This clonotype was counted ten times or more. The rearrangement links TRBV20-1 to TRBJ2-7; 10 bases agree with TRBD1. This CDR3 comprises 15 residues. V gave up 3 bases and J gave up 6 bases; unmatched junction bases: 11. Per the germline V gene, CDR1 is DFQATT and CDR2 is SNEGSKA (reference sequence). In DNA form, the CDR3 reads TGCAGTGCTAGCCCGGCCAGGACAGGGGGACCCGAGCAGTACTTC. Its translation: CSASPARTGGPEQYF.

The genes are TRBV10-3 and TRBJ2-3, with TRBD2 identical over 7 bases. Germline V gene lookup returns CDR1 ENHRY and CDR2 SYGVKD. V lost 6 bases and J lost 11; bases outside the gene matches: 11. This CDR3 has 13 amino acids. CDR3 DNA: TGTGCCATCAGGGGGACTGACCCGGGGGGGCAGTATTTT. Translating it yields CAIRGTDPGGQYF.

This clonotype has only a few counts. The chain employs TRBV29-1 and TRBJ2-7, with 14 bases lining up with TRBD2. The J segment lost 7 bases and the V segment lost 4 bases, leaving 3 bases of the junction unmatched. There are 13 residues in the CDR3. The V gene's germline CDR1 is SQVTM and CDR2 ANQGSEA. The CDR3 loop reads CSVAGLAGGEQYF. CDR3 DNA sequence: TGCAGCGTTGCTGGACTAGCGGGAGGTGAGCAGTACTTC.

This clonotype showed up just a few times. The CDR3 region has the DNA TGTGCCAGCAGTTGGACGGGACTAGCGGGGGGCCGAAGACGCACAGATACGCAGTATTTT. Its translation is CASSWTGLAGGRRRTDTQYF. J is TRBJ2-3 and V is TRBV28; 15 bases map to TRBD2. V was pared by 4 bases and J by 1 base, with 12 bases of the junction left unmatched. The V gene's germline CDR1 is MDHEN and CDR2 SYDVKM. This CDR3 comprises 20 residues.

This clonotype has only a few counts. V is TRBV7-2 and J is TRBJ2-1, with 7 bases matching TRBD2. This CDR3 is 16 amino acids long. Germline V gene sequence: CDR1 SGHTA, CDR2 FQGNSA. The junction had 5 bases not matched to a gene; V was cut back by 0 bases and J by 3 bases. CDR3: CASSLAGGSIYNEQFF. DNA for the CDR3: TGTGCCAGCAGCTTAGCGGGAGGGAGCATCTACAATGAGCAGTTCTTC.

The CDR3 region is CASRRRGGMGYTF. CDR3 sequence (DNA): TGTGCCAGCAGGAGGAGAGGGGGTATGGGCTACACCTTC. The chain carries TRBV12-3 or TRBV12-4 and TRBJ1-2; D possibly corresponds to TRBD1 (6 bases). Trimming took 6 bases from V and 8 from J, leaving 16 bases between them. The length of the CDR3 is 13 residues.

This clonotype was picked up a small number of times. V usage is TRBV6-1 and J usage is TRBJ2-7; D might be TRBD2 (6 bases). V was cut by 6 bases and J by 2 bases, with 17 bases left in between. Germline-derived CDR1 and CDR2 are MNHNS and SASEGT. The CDR3 length is 15 residues. This CDR3 is CASSPGFSGTYEQYF. The CDR3 nucleotides read TGTGCCAGCAGCCCCGGTTTTAGCGGTACCTACGAGCAGTACTTC.

This clonotype was counted between two and nine times. The V gene is TRBV6-1, the J gene TRBJ2-7; 12 positions match TRBD2. With V trimmed by 7 bases and J by 3 bases, 16 bases remained unmatched. Germline values: CDR1 MNHNS, CDR2 SASEGT. This CDR3 contains 18 residues. The CDR3 sequence: CASTRGLAGSSGNYEQYF. The CDR3 DNA reads TGTGCCAGCACCAGAGGACTAGCGGGAAGTTCTGGGAACTACGAGCAGTACTTC.

This clonotype was observed at least ten times. This chain links TRBV20-1 with TRBJ2-2; D is undetermined. The CDR3 covers 13 residues. V was pared by 1 base and J by 1 base, with 4 bases between. Germline V gives CDR1 DFQATT, CDR2 SNEGSKA (reference sequence). The CDR3 region is CSARGENTGELFF. CDR3 nucleotide sequence: TGCAGTGCTAGAGGGGAGAACACCGGGGAGCTGTTTTTT.

This clonotype was seen more than once but under ten times. J is TRBJ2-3 and V is TRBV10-2, with TRBD2 matching 10 bases. With 1 base clipped from V and 3 bases from J, the junction kept 4 bases outside the gene matches. The CDR3 contains 16 residues. Per germline, CDR1 WSHSY and CDR2 SAAADI. The CDR3 spells CASSEWASGGTDTQYF. CDR3 bases: TGCGCCAGCAGTGAGTGGGCTAGCGGGGGTACAGATACGCAGTATTTT.

This clonotype was counted at least ten times. The chain employs TRBV12-3 or TRBV12-4 and TRBJ2-3, with D unresolved. V was shortened by 6 bases and J by 4 bases, with 8 bases between the two germline ends. This CDR3 has 12 amino acids. The CDR3, as DNA: TGTGCCAGCAGCAGGACGTCAGATACGCAGTATTTT. As protein: CASSRTSDTQYF.

This clonotype was recorded a few times. The chain has TRBV20-1 and TRBJ2-5; no clear D gene. Germline values: CDR1 DFQATT, CDR2 SNEGSKA (reference sequence). Deletions cut 3 bases from V and 0 bases from J, with 8 bases between. There are 13 residues in the CDR3. The CDR3 sequence: CSASGSNQETQYF. CDR3 nucleotide sequence: TGCAGTGCTAGCGGCAGCAACCAAGAGACCCAGTACTTC.

V usage is TRBV20-1 and J usage is TRBJ1-1; D gene uncertain. This CDR3 is built from 12 residues. The V gene's germline CDR1 is DFQATT and CDR2 SNEGSKA (reference sequence). Between the trimmed V and J ends, which lost 3 bases and 3 bases, there was a span of 8 bases. This CDR3 is CSASPGYTEAFF. CDR3 DNA sequence: TGCAGTGCTAGTCCGGGTTACACTGAAGCTTTCTTT.

This clonotype was counted between two and nine times. The chain uses TRBV12-3 or TRBV12-4 and TRBJ2-7; the match to TRBD2 covers 7 bases. This CDR3 spans 13 amino acids. Trimming at V came to 4 bases and at J to 6 bases, leaving 6 bases not matched to a gene. Written as DNA, the CDR3 is TGTGCCAGCAGTTGGGGGGGAACGGGCGAGCAGTACTTC. Translation: CASSWGGTGEQYF.

The chain uses TRBV4-2 and TRBJ2-5, with D unresolved. Germline lookup yields CDR1 LGHNA and CDR2 YNFKEQ. V lost 0 bases, J lost 0 bases, and 11 bases lay in between. The CDR3 sequence is 16 residues long. The CDR3: CASSQDYQRYQETQYF. The CDR3 DNA reads TGTGCCAGCAGCCAAGACTACCAGAGGTACCAAGAGACCCAGTACTTC.

In its sample, this clonotype was seen a few times. This rearrangement joins TRBV4-2 to TRBJ2-7, with a weak D call TRBD1 (5 bases). V lost 0 bases and J 0 bases, leaving 15 bases between the germline ends. The CDR3 runs 17 residues. CDR1 is LGHNA, CDR2 YNFKEQ, per germline. The CDR3 sequence: CASSQDQGRVSSYEQYF. The CDR3 DNA reads as TGTGCCAGCAGCCAAGATCAGGGTCGGGTGAGCTCCTACGAGCAGTACTTC.

A word on this clonotype: One junction end does not reproduce the germline sequence, and a read error may be involved. The CDR3 DNA follows: TGTGCCAACAGCCAAGAAAGGCAGTTCCAAGAGACCCAGTACTTC. This sequence encodes CANSQERQFQETQYF. This chain uses TRBV4-2 with TRBJ2-5; D unresolved. CDR1 and CDR2 from the germline V gene are LGHNA and YNFKEQ. The CDR3 totals 15 residues.

The rearrangement links TRBV6-2 or TRBV6-3 to TRBJ2-5, with 10 bases aligning to TRBD2. Trimming removed 5 bases from V and 3 bases from J; junction bases left unmatched: 6. CDR3 size: 15 residues. Per the germline V gene, CDR1 is MNHEY and CDR2 is SVGEGT. The CDR3 here is CASSTWTSGKETQYF. The CDR3 DNA follows: TGTGCCAGCAGTACTTGGACTAGCGGAAAAGAGACCCAGTACTTC.

This clonotype was counted many times. The chain combines TRBV20-1 with TRBJ1-5; 7 bases agree with TRBD1. After removal of 6 bases from V and 0 bases from J, the junction contained 8 bases not matched to a gene. From germline, CDR1 is DFQATT and CDR2 SNEGSKA (reference sequence). CDR3 length: 15 amino acids. The chain's CDR3 is CSATDRRYSNQPQHF. CDR3 sequence (DNA): TGCAGTGCAACGGACAGGAGGTATAGCAATCAGCCCCAGCATTTT.

J is TRBJ2-7 and V is TRBV20-1; possibly TRBD2 for D (6 bases). The CDR3 covers 17 residues. Per germline, CDR1 DFQATT and CDR2 SNEGSKA (reference sequence). Trimming removed 0 bases at V and 7 bases at J, with 25 bases between. The CDR3 DNA reads TGCAGTGCTAGAGATCCGAACCTAGGGACTCCAATTCGAGAGCAGTACTTC. As protein: CSARDPNLGTPIREQYF.

This clonotype was counted only a few times. The chain employs TRBV10-2 and TRBJ2-3; D is perhaps TRBD1 or TRBD2 (6 bases each). Trimming shortened V by 6 bases and J by 3 bases, and 19 bases separated the two germline ends. CDR1 is WSHSY, CDR2 SAAADI, per germline. The CDR3 covers 16 residues. CDR3: CASRGGQGRVTDTQYF. CDR3 DNA: TGCGCCAGCAGGGGGGGTCAGGGGCGCGTGACAGATACGCAGTATTTT.

This clonotype was picked up many times. This chain joins TRBV28 and TRBJ2-1, with 12 bases lining up with TRBD2. Germline CDR1 and CDR2: MDHEN and SYDVKM. Unmatched junction bases numbered 6, after V lost 5 bases and J lost 4 bases. This CDR3 comprises 16 residues. CDR3 region: CASSRAGLAGYNEQFF. For the CDR3, the DNA is TGTGCCAGCAGTCGAGCGGGACTAGCGGGTTACAATGAGCAGTTCTTC.